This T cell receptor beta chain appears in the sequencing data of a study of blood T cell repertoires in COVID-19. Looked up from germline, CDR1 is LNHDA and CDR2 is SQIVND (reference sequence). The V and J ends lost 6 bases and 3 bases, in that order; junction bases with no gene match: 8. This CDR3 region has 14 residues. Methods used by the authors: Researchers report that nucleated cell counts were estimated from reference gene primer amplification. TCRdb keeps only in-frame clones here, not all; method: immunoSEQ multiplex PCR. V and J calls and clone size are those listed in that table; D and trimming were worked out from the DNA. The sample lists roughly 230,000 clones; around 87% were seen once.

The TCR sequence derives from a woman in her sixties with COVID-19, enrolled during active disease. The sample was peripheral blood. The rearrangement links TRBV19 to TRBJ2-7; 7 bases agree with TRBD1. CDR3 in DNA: TGTGCCAGTAGGAGGACAGGCGGTGGCTACGAGCAGTACTTC. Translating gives CASRRTGGGYEQYF.